The sequence of this TCR beta chain was determined in a study of cytomegalovirus exposure and HLA in healthy donors. For the study at large: In a previous analysis, 110 million or so unique TCR beta sequences were found from 150 million to 200 million T cells.

Researchers ran the PCR with 60 Vbeta and 13 Jbeta primers. Clones were sequenced by immunoSEQ multiplex PCR, and TCRdb holds only the in-frame ones, with some missing. Its clone listing holds 190,000 or so clones. The source material was PBMCs. This receptor was identified in a boy between 10 and 17 years old in good health and CMV-seronegative.

This chain's CDR3 is CASSIDRGSVNTEAFF. For the CDR3, the DNA is TGTGCCAGTAGTATCGACAGGGGATCAGTGAACACTGAAGCTTTCTTT. The chain is built from TRBV19 and TRBJ1-1; 8 bases fit TRBD1. V shed 3 bases and J 0 bases; nucleotides not matched to a gene: 6. The CDR3 is made up of 16 amino acids. The germline V gene has CDR1 LNHDA and CDR2 SQIVND (reference sequence). The variable domain in full, completed from reference TRBV19 and TRBJ1-1, reads DGGITQSPKYLFRKEGQNVTLSCEQNLNHDAMYWYRQDPGQGLRLIYYSQIVNDFQKGDIAEGYSVSREKKESFPLTVTSAQKNPTAFYLCASSIDRGSVNTEAFFGQGTRLTVV.